This T cell receptor (beta chain) was found in a study of T-cell memory formation after mild COVID-19. Overall study: TCR clustering was largely donor specific. General study points: Day 15 to 85 contractors were CD4/CD8 balanced; later expanders leaned CD4+.

CDR3 length equals 15 residues. Trimming left V 1 base short and J 2 bases short, with 9 bases between. In germline, CDR1 is SGHTA, CDR2 FQGNSA. TCR alpha and TCR beta cDNA libraries carrying sample barcodes and UMIs were produced by 5'RACE using constant-segment primers. From the 5' RACE reads, TCRdb called clonotypes with MiXCR, one entry per CDR3 protein. Of about 540,000 distinct CDR3 sequences in the sample, roughly 22% were seen once. As regards this clonotype: Antigen unknown.

The rearrangement links TRBV7-2 to TRBJ2-1, with D unresolved. Sequencing was done on a sample of PBMCs or a T cell subset sorted from them (not recorded which). The origin of this receptor is an adult woman who had mild COVID-19 (a few samples of this study predate the infection). Cell type and time point are not known. The DNA of the CDR3 is TGTGCCAGCAGCTTAGATCTTAGTACCTACAATGAGCAGTTCTTC. It translates to CASSLDLSTYNEQFF. The whole variable domain, remainder taken from reference TRBV7-2 and TRBJ2-1, is GAGVSQSPSNKVTEKGKDVELRCDPISGHTALYWYRQSLGQGLEFLIYFQGNSAPDKSGLPSDRFSAERTGGSVSTLTIQRTQQEDSAVYLCASSLDLSTYNEQFFGPGTRLTVL.